The 21 T cell receptor beta chains listed next were all sequenced from one sample in a study of blood T cell repertoires in COVID-19. Profiled with immunoSEQ multiplex PCR; TCRdb holds only in-frame clones, not every one. The repertoire holds more than 85,000 clones, with around 89% as singletons. Sequenced material: peripheral blood. The source of these receptors is a human donor in a cohort sampled during active COVID-19.

The chain recombines TRBV3-1 (or the pseudogene TRBV3-2) with TRBJ2-7, with a weak D call TRBD2 (5 bases). CDR3 size: 13 residues. The V and J ends lost 3 bases and 2 bases respectively, with 8 bases between them. CDR1 and CDR2 from the germline V gene are LGHDT and YNNKEL (reference sequence). CDR3 amino acids: CASSHPGTYEQYF. CDR3 in DNA: TGTGCCAGCAGCCATCCCGGGACCTACGAGCAGTACTTC.

This clone was seen a single time. The chain is built from TRBV7-2 and TRBJ2-7; TRBD2 agrees at 8 bases. V lost 5 bases to trimming and J lost 2 bases; unmatched junction nucleotides: 8. The CDR3 loop spans 15 amino acids. Germline assignment: CDR1 SGHTA and CDR2 FQGNSA. CDR3 nucleotides: TGTGCCAGCAGCACCCGTAGCGGGATGGCCTACGAGCAGTACTTC. Translation gives CASSTRSGMAYEQYF.

The gene calls are TRBV7-2 and TRBJ2-4, with unresolved D. This CDR3 has 14 amino acids. Germline values: CDR1 SGHTA, CDR2 FQGNSA. Trimming stripped 3 bases from V and 0 bases from J, with 6 bases between. The CDR3 protein is CASSLAPAKNIQYF. Here the CDR3 DNA reads TGTGCCAGCAGCTTGGCTCCAGCCAAAAACATTCAGTACTTC.

The J gene is TRBJ1-6, the V gene TRBV6-5, with a tentative D call TRBD1 (6 bases). The CDR3 runs 12 residues. V gave up 8 bases and J gave up 9 bases, with 11 bases separating them. Germline loops: CDR1 MNHEY, CDR2 SVGAGI. The CDR3 here is CASDRMGSPLHF. The DNA of the CDR3 is TGTGCCAGCGACAGGATGGGTTCACCCCTCCACTTT.

The chain couples TRBV6-6 to TRBJ1-2, with 7 nucleotides matching TRBD1. The germline V gene has CDR1 MNHNY and CDR2 SVGAGI (reference sequence). This CDR3 is built from 15 residues. V gave up 2 bases and J gave up 2 bases; unmatched junction bases: 5. CDR3 sequence reads: CASSYIAGGNYGYTF. The DNA for the CDR3 is TGTGCCAGCAGTTACATTGCAGGGGGAAACTATGGCTACACCTTC.

The chain uses TRBV18 and TRBJ1-1; a weak D match, TRBD1 (6 bases). The CDR3 runs 14 residues. The germline CDR1 and CDR2 sequences are KGHSH and LQKENI. V was clipped by 3 bases and J by 1 base, with 9 bases between them. CDR3 coding DNA: TGTGCCAGCTCACCTTCGGACAGGAACACTGAAGCTTTCTTT. This encodes CASSPSDRNTEAFF.

The chain combines TRBV7-9 with TRBJ1-2; TRBD1 aligns across 9 bases. V was clipped by 2 bases and J by 4 bases; unmatched bases: 11. The CDR3 sequence is 17 residues long. Germline V gene lookup returns CDR1 SEHNR and CDR2 FQNEAQ (reference sequence). CDR3 residues: CASSLRDRDGVGYGYTF. The CDR3 bases are TGTGCCAGCAGCTTAAGGGACAGGGATGGAGTGGGCTATGGCTACACCTTC.

The gene calls are TRBV11-3 and TRBJ2-1; 13 nucleotides match TRBD2. J gave up 6 bases and V 5 bases, and 1 base lay outside the gene matches. The CDR3 extends over 14 amino acids. Germline V gene data show CDR1 as SGHNT and CDR2 as YENEEA. CDR3 in amino acids: CASSTSGRANEQFF. In DNA form, the CDR3 reads TGTGCCAGCAGCACTAGCGGGAGGGCCAATGAGCAGTTCTTC.

This clone was seen once. The chain joins TRBV5-1 to TRBJ2-2; TRBD2 is a possible D gene (6 bases). V shed 1 base and J shed 1 base, with 14 bases lying between them. Germline V gene data show CDR1 as SGHRS and CDR2 as YFSETQ. CDR3 length equals 17 residues. The CDR3 protein is CASSLLPGAENTGELFF. CDR3 DNA sequence: TGCGCCAGCAGCTTGTTGCCGGGAGCAGAGAACACCGGGGAGCTGTTTTTT.

This chain connects TRBV27 to TRBJ2-7; 7 bases fit TRBD1. The CDR3 spans 14 residues. The V segment lost 8 bases and the J segment 0 bases; nucleotides outside the gene matches: 7. Germline loops: CDR1 MNHEY, CDR2 SMNVEV (reference sequence). The CDR3 spells CASWGQSSSYEQYF. The CDR3 DNA reads TGTGCCAGCTGGGGACAGTCGAGCTCCTACGAGCAGTACTTC.

V usage is TRBV5-4 and J usage is TRBJ1-2; 7 bases line up with TRBD1. This CDR3 is built from 16 residues. Trimming at V came to 4 bases and at J to 5 bases, leaving 14 bases not matched to a gene. Germline CDR1 reads SGHNT; CDR2 reads YYREEE (reference sequence). DNA of the CDR3: TGTGCCAGCAGCACAGTGACAGGGCCCGAGGCGTATGGCTACACCTTC. It is translated as CASSTVTGPEAYGYTF.

This clone was recorded only once. The chain couples TRBV19 to TRBJ1-5, with TRBD1 as a possible D gene (6 bases). V was shortened by 3 bases and J by 6 bases, with 12 bases between the two germline ends. CDR1 is LNHDA and CDR2 is SQIVND in the germline V gene (reference sequence). This CDR3 region has 14 residues. The CDR3 DNA is TGTGCCAGTAGTATGCGGGGGGCTCTTCAGCCCCAGCATTTT. This codes for CASSMRGALQPQHF.

The chain joins TRBV9 to TRBJ1-1; possible D gene TRBD1, 5 bases. V was shortened by 3 bases and J by 3 bases, with 18 bases between the two germline ends. Germline CDR1 SGDLS, CDR2 YYNGEE. The CDR3 runs 16 residues. The CDR3 loop is CASSGGSPAGDTEAFF. The CDR3 bases are TGTGCCAGCAGCGGGGGCAGCCCCGCGGGAGACACTGAAGCTTTCTTT.

The V call is TRBV7-9, the J call TRBJ1-1; tentatively, D is TRBD1 (6 bases). Germline V gene data show CDR1 as SEHNR and CDR2 as FQNEAQ (reference sequence). V gave up 7 bases and J gave up 4 bases, with 16 bases separating them. The CDR3 sequence is 14 residues long. CDR3 sequence: CASIPAPGATEAFF. The CDR3 bases are TGTGCCAGCATCCCCGCCCCAGGGGCCACTGAAGCTTTCTTT.

This chain joins TRBV5-3 and TRBJ1-4; the match to TRBD1 covers 10 bases. TRBV5-3 is marked as an open reading frame, function uncertain. Losses at the gene ends were 3 bases for V and 4 bases for J; bases not matched to a gene: 15. CDR3 length: 19 residues. CDR3 amino acids: CARSSRGRDRGRDNEKLFF. The CDR3, as DNA: TGTGCCAGAAGCTCCAGGGGTCGGGACAGGGGAAGGGATAATGAAAAACTGTTTTTT.

J is TRBJ2-7 and V is TRBV6-6; D is unresolved. The CDR3 contains 13 residues. Germline V lookup: CDR1 MNHNY, CDR2 SVGAGI (reference sequence). The V gene lost 2 bases and the J gene lost 8 bases, with 13 bases spanning the gap. The CDR3: CASSYPGPAQQYF. The CDR3 DNA is TGTGCCAGCAGTTACCCTGGGCCCGCACAGCAGTACTTC.

This clone was counted between two and nine times. The CDR3 DNA reads TGTGCCAGCAGTTTCGGGGGAGGCTCACCCCTCCACTTT. Protein product: CASSFGGGSPLHF. The chain couples TRBV12-3 or TRBV12-4 to TRBJ1-6, with TRBD1 as a possible D gene (5 bases). This CDR3 region has 13 residues. Trimming cost V 3 bases and J 10 bases, with 10 bases left between them.

This clone was observed a few times. The chain recombines TRBV10-3 with TRBJ1-5; D may be TRBD1 (5 bases). In germline, CDR1 is ENHRY, CDR2 SYGVKD. Trimming left V 4 bases short and J 10 bases short, with 11 bases between. The CDR3 extends over 12 amino acids. CDR3 residues: CAISGGTIPQHF. DNA for the CDR3: TGTGCCATCAGTGGGGGGACTATTCCCCAGCATTTT.

The rearrangement joins TRBV10-3 to TRBJ2-3; 8 nucleotides agree with TRBD1. This CDR3 is 15 amino acids long. Germline V gives CDR1 ENHRY, CDR2 SYGVKD. V shed 6 bases and J 6 bases; nucleotides not matched to a gene: 11. The CDR3 protein is CAIRTTGGPMDTQYF. The CDR3 DNA sequence: TGTGCCATCAGGACAACAGGGGGACCTATGGATACGCAGTATTTT.

V and J are TRBV5-1 and TRBJ2-5; maybe TRBD1 (6 bases). V dropped 5 bases and J dropped 5 bases, with 16 bases sitting between them. The CDR3 is made up of 14 amino acids. Germline V lookup: CDR1 SGHRS, CDR2 YFSETQ. The CDR3 region has the DNA TGCGCCAGCAGTCTACAGGGCTCCTGGGAGACCCAGTACTTC. As protein: CASSLQGSWETQYF.

V is TRBV5-1 and J is TRBJ1-4; 9 nucleotides agree with TRBD1. CDR3 length: 14 residues. Germline lookup yields CDR1 SGHRS and CDR2 YFSETQ. The junction had 3 bases not matched to a gene; V was cut back by 3 bases and J by 6 bases. The CDR3 bases are TGCGCCAGCAGCTCCACAGGGGGCCATGAAAAACTGTTTTTT. This encodes CASSSTGGHEKLFF.